This T cell receptor beta chain comes out of a study of OX40 agonist ivuxolimab in advanced cancers. CDR3 size: 17 residues. Germline-derived CDR1 and CDR2 are MGHRA and YSYEKL. The V gene lost 2 bases and the J gene lost 3 bases, with 17 bases spanning the gap. As regards this clone: The target antigen is unknown.

Findings and limits, study-wide: Individuals who were partial responders at 0.1-3.0 mg/kg had clonal expansion that ranked among the lowest.

Autoimmune disease history or systemic immunosuppression was exclusionary. Blood got drawn at baseline, again on cycle 4 day 1, and then on cycle 7 day 1. Repertoires were generated with immunoSEQ multiplex PCR, while TCRdb's copy carries only in-frame clones and drops some. The sample shows about 81,000 clones, 84% of them seen only once. Sequenced here: CD4+ or CD8+ T cells sorted from blood, sampled in a trial of the OX40 agonist ivuxolimab. The chain combines TRBV4-1 with TRBJ1-5; possible D gene TRBD1, 5 bases. The source is an adult with an advanced solid tumor such as melanoma, head and neck, liver or kidney cancer. The CDR3 reads CASSQPRAGVANQPQHF. Written as DNA, the CDR3 is TGCGCCAGCAGCCAACCTCGGGCGGGGGTGGCCAATCAGCCCCAGCATTTT.